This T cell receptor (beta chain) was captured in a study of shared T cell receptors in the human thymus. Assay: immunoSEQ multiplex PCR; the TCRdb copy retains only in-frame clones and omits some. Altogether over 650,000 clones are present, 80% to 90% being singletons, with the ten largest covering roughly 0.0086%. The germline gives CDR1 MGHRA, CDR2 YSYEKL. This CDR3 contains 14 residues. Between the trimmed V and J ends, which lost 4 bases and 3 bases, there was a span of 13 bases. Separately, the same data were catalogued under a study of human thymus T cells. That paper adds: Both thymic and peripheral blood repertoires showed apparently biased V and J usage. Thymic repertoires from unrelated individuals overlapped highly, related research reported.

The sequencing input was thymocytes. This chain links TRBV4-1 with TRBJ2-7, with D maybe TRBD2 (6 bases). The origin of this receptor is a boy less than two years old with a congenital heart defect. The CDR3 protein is CASSRVGGDYEQYF. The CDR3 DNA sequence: TGCGCCAGCAGCCGCGTCGGGGGTGACTACGAGCAGTACTTC.